Listed below are T cell receptor beta chains from one sample, sequenced in a study of response to subunit inactivated influenza vaccine. TCRdb independently ran MiXCR on the RT-PCR reads; one entry per CDR3 protein. The repertoire holds around 320,000 distinct CDR3 sequences, approximately 21% seen once, with around 10% in the top ten. The sequenced sample was PBMCs from blood, obtained less than 22 months after vaccination. The receptors here all came from a man between 50 and 69 years old who received an inactivated influenza vaccine. The CDR3 runs from the conserved cysteine through the conserved F or W. A D gene is named only where the DNA matches it firmly. Some rows mark clone size as missing; the rest say once, few, many or name a class of expanded clone.

clone size: few
V gene: TRBV5-1
D gene: -
J gene: TRBJ2-2
CDR3 DNA: TGCGCCAGCAGCTCCCCTTTGGCTCTGACCACCGGGGAGCTGTTTTTT
CDR3 protein: CASSSPLALTTGELFF

clone size: -
V gene: TRBV28
D gene: TRBD2
J gene: TRBJ2-7
CDR3 DNA: TGTGCCAGCAAAGTAGCGGGAGGGAATTACGAGCAGTACTTC
CDR3 protein: CASKVAGGNYEQYF

clone size: few
V gene: TRBV6-1
D gene: -
J gene: TRBJ1-1
CDR3 DNA: TGTGCCAGCACGTTCACTTCTGGTGAAGCTTTCTTT
CDR3 protein: CASTFTSGEAFF

clone size: -
V gene: TRBV3-1
D gene: TRBD2
J gene: TRBJ2-4
CDR3 DNA: TGTGCCAGCAGCCAAGAGGGACTAGCTTCAGCCAAAAACATTCAGTACTTC
CDR3 protein: CASSQEGLASAKNIQYF

clone size: few
V gene: TRBV6-5
D gene: -
J gene: TRBJ2-3
CDR3 DNA: TGTGCCAGCGGGCTATATAGTGGGACGCAGTATTTT
CDR3 protein: CASGLYSGTQYF

clone size: few
V gene: TRBV20-1
D gene: -
J gene: TRBJ1-5
CDR3 DNA: TGCAGTGCTAGGGGCCCCTTAGGGACTAGCAATCAGCCCCAGCATTTT
CDR3 protein: CSARGPLGTSNQPQHF

clone size: -
V gene: TRBV9
D gene: TRBD2
J gene: TRBJ2-2
CDR3 DNA: TGTGCCAGCAGCGTAACTAGCGGGAGTAACGGGGAGCTGTTTTTT
CDR3 protein: CASSVTSGSNGELFF

clone size: few
V gene: TRBV25-1
D gene: TRBD1
J gene: TRBJ1-1
CDR3 DNA: TGTGCCAGCAGTGAATGGGGACAGATGAACACTGAAGCTTTCTTT
CDR3 protein: CASSEWGQMNTEAFF

clone size: once
V gene: TRBV5-8
D gene: TRBD1
J gene: TRBJ2-1
CDR3 DNA: TGTGCCAGCAGCCCAACAGGGGGCCTTGGCAATGAGCAGTTCTTC
CDR3 protein: CASSPTGGLGNEQFF

clone size: few
V gene: TRBV9
D gene: -
J gene: TRBJ2-1
CDR3 DNA: TGTGCCAGCAGCGTAGATCTAGGGGGACGAAAAGAGCAGTTCTTC
CDR3 protein: CASSVDLGGRKEQFF

clone size: few
V gene: TRBV7-9
D gene: -
J gene: TRBJ1-1
CDR3 DNA: TGTGCCAGCAGCTCGACAGTACAGGAAGCTTTCTTT
CDR3 protein: CASSSTVQEAFF

clone size: few
V gene: TRBV7-2
D gene: -
J gene: TRBJ1-1
CDR3 DNA: TGTGCCAGCAACTTCGGGGGGTTGAACACTGAAGCTTTCTTT
CDR3 protein: CASNFGGLNTEAFF

clone size: few
V gene: TRBV6-2/TRBV6-3
D gene: TRBD1
J gene: TRBJ1-2
CDR3 DNA: TGTGCCAGCAGTTACTCGACCGGACAGGGCGACTATGGCTACACCTTC
CDR3 protein: CASSYSTGQGDYGYTF

clone size: many
V gene: TRBV27
D gene: TRBD1
J gene: TRBJ1-1
CDR3 DNA: TGTGCCAGCAGTTCACAGGGGTGGACTGAAGCTTTCTTT
CDR3 protein: CASSSQGWTEAFF

clone size: -
V gene: TRBV9
D gene: -
J gene: TRBJ2-3
CDR3 DNA: TGTGCCAGCAGCCTACGGGGAGGCCAATCTGGAGATACGCAGTATTTT
CDR3 protein: CASSLRGGQSGDTQYF

clone size: few
V gene: TRBV11-2
D gene: -
J gene: TRBJ1-5
CDR3 DNA: TGTGCCAGCAGCTCAGAAAGCAATCAGCCCCAGCATTTT
CDR3 protein: CASSSESNQPQHF

clone size: -
V gene: TRBV25-1
D gene: TRBD1
J gene: TRBJ2-7
CDR3 DNA: TGTGCCAGCAGCCCCGGACAGGGGTTAGCCTACGAGCAGTACTTC
CDR3 protein: CASSPGQGLAYEQYF

clone size: few
V gene: TRBV29-1
D gene: -
J gene: TRBJ1-1
CDR3 DNA: TGCAGCCTGGGCCTTCGGGGTGAAGCTTTCTTT
CDR3 protein: CSLGLRGEAFF

clone size: -
V gene: TRBV10-3
D gene: -
J gene: TRBJ2-7
CDR3 DNA: TGTGCCATCAGTGAGTCTTCAAGGGGACAAAACGAGCAGTACTTC
CDR3 protein: CAISESSRGQNEQYF

clone size: -
V gene: TRBV6-1
D gene: TRBD1
J gene: TRBJ1-1
CDR3 DNA: TGTGCCAGCAGTACAACAGGGGACACTGAAGCTTTCTTT
CDR3 protein: CASSTTGDTEAFF

clone size: few
V gene: TRBV6-2/TRBV6-3
D gene: TRBD2
J gene: TRBJ2-7
CDR3 DNA: TGTGCCAGCAGTCACTGGACTAGAGCTAAATACGAGCAGTACTTC
CDR3 protein: CASSHWTRAKYEQYF

clone size: many
V gene: TRBV7-2
D gene: -
J gene: TRBJ1-2
CDR3 DNA: TGTGCCAGCAGCTTAGGTCTTCGGGCAGACTATGGCTACACCTTC
CDR3 protein: CASSLGLRADYGYTF

clone size: -
V gene: TRBV7-8
D gene: -
J gene: TRBJ1-1
CDR3 DNA: TGTGCCAGCAGCTTAACGACGTCGAACACTGAAGCTTTCTTT
CDR3 protein: CASSLTTSNTEAFF

clone size: -
V gene: TRBV7-6
D gene: -
J gene: TRBJ2-7
CDR3 DNA: TGTGCCAGCAGCTTAGCGGAGGGGGCCCTCTACGAGCAGTACTTC
CDR3 protein: CASSLAEGALYEQYF

clone size: -
V gene: TRBV11-2
D gene: -
J gene: TRBJ2-5
CDR3 DNA: TGTGCCAGCAGCAAACGAGTCCATCCGAGTGAGACCCAGTACTTC
CDR3 protein: CASSKRVHPSETQYF

clone size: -
V gene: TRBV6-2/TRBV6-3
D gene: -
J gene: TRBJ1-1
CDR3 DNA: TGTGCCGGCAGGTCGGCGGGGGTCGGGATTGAAGCTTTCTTT
CDR3 protein: CAGRSAGVGIEAFF

clone size: -
V gene: TRBV12-3/TRBV12-4
D gene: -
J gene: TRBJ2-5
CDR3 DNA: TGTGCCAGCAGTTTGGTCCCAGGGACCCAGTACTTC
CDR3 protein: CASSLVPGTQYF

clone size: few
V gene: TRBV10-3
D gene: -
J gene: TRBJ1-2
CDR3 DNA: TGTGCCATCAGTGGGGGGGTCCAGCGGGGGCGAAATAACTATGGCTACACCTTC
CDR3 protein: CAISGGVQRGRNNYGYTF

clone size: -
V gene: TRBV30
D gene: -
J gene: TRBJ1-5
CDR3 DNA: TGTGCCTGGAGTGTCAGCTCTGGAGAGGTGCCCCAGCATTTT
CDR3 protein: CAWSVSSGEVPQHF

clone size: many
V gene: TRBV6-1
D gene: -
J gene: TRBJ2-1
CDR3 DNA: TGTGCCAGCAAGCGTCCGGGACTTCCTGACAATGAGCAGTTCTTC
CDR3 protein: CASKRPGLPDNEQFF

clone size: many
V gene: TRBV6-5
D gene: -
J gene: TRBJ1-2
CDR3 DNA: TGTGCCAGCAGTTATAGTGGGACCTATGGCTACACCTTC
CDR3 protein: CASSYSGTYGYTF

clone size: few
V gene: TRBV2
D gene: TRBD1
J gene: TRBJ1-5
CDR3 DNA: TGTGCCAGCAGTCTCCCCCAACAGGGGGCACAGCCCCAGCATTTT
CDR3 protein: CASSLPQQGAQPQHF

clone size: -
V gene: TRBV24-1
D gene: -
J gene: TRBJ1-2
CDR3 DNA: TGTGCCACCAGTCCAGGGAAAGCTTATGGCTACACCTTC
CDR3 protein: CATSPGKAYGYTF

clone size: -
V gene: TRBV7-9
D gene: -
J gene: TRBJ1-4
CDR3 DNA: TGTGCCAGCAGCTGGGGGAATCGTGCAACTAATGAAAAACTGTTTTTT
CDR3 protein: CASSWGNRATNEKLFF

clone size: -
V gene: TRBV20-1
D gene: TRBD1
J gene: TRBJ1-2
CDR3 DNA: TGCAGTGCCAGACCCGGGACAGTACTAAACTATGGCTACACCTTC
CDR3 protein: CSARPGTVLNYGYTF

clone size: few
V gene: TRBV4-2
D gene: -
J gene: TRBJ1-1
CDR3 DNA: TGTGCCAGCAGCCATGGGACTGATAACACTGAAGCTTTCTTT
CDR3 protein: CASSHGTDNTEAFF

clone size: many
V gene: TRBV28
D gene: -
J gene: TRBJ2-6
CDR3 DNA: TGTGCCAGCTCCCGTAATACCCTCTCTGGGGCCAACGTCCTGACTTTC
CDR3 protein: CASSRNTLSGANVLTF

clone size: many
V gene: TRBV7-9
D gene: -
J gene: TRBJ1-6
CDR3 DNA: TGTGCCAGCAGCTTGGGTTTTAGAAATTCACCCCTCCACTTT
CDR3 protein: CASSLGFRNSPLHF

clone size: -
V gene: TRBV28
D gene: TRBD1
J gene: TRBJ2-1
CDR3 DNA: TGTGCCAGCAGTGAGGGACAGGGGAATTACAATGAGCAGTTCTTC
CDR3 protein: CASSEGQGNYNEQFF

clone size: few
V gene: TRBV11-2
D gene: -
J gene: TRBJ2-4
CDR3 DNA: TGTGCCAGCAGCCAAAGGGGAATTCAGTACTTC
CDR3 protein: CASSQRGIQYF

clone size: -
V gene: TRBV30
D gene: -
J gene: TRBJ2-7
CDR3 DNA: TGTGCCTGGAGTGTTTATTCTCTTTACGAGCAGTACTTC
CDR3 protein: CAWSVYSLYEQYF

clone size: -
V gene: TRBV19
D gene: TRBD1
J gene: TRBJ1-2
CDR3 DNA: TGTGCCAGCGAACAGGGGGCCCATGGCTACACCTTC
CDR3 protein: CASEQGAHGYTF

clone size: -
V gene: TRBV29-1
D gene: TRBD1
J gene: TRBJ1-1
CDR3 DNA: TGCAGCGCGCTGGGACAGGGTTGGAGAACTGAAGCTTTCTTT
CDR3 protein: CSALGQGWRTEAFF

clone size: few
V gene: TRBV27
D gene: TRBD2
J gene: TRBJ2-7
CDR3 DNA: TGTGCCAGCAGTCTTGGACTAGCTCGGTCCGAGCAGTACTTC
CDR3 protein: CASSLGLARSEQYF

clone size: -
V gene: TRBV7-9
D gene: TRBD1
J gene: TRBJ1-4
CDR3 DNA: TGTGCCAGCAGCGGACAGGCTCGAGCCTCCAATGAAAAACTGTTTTTT
CDR3 protein: CASSGQARASNEKLFF